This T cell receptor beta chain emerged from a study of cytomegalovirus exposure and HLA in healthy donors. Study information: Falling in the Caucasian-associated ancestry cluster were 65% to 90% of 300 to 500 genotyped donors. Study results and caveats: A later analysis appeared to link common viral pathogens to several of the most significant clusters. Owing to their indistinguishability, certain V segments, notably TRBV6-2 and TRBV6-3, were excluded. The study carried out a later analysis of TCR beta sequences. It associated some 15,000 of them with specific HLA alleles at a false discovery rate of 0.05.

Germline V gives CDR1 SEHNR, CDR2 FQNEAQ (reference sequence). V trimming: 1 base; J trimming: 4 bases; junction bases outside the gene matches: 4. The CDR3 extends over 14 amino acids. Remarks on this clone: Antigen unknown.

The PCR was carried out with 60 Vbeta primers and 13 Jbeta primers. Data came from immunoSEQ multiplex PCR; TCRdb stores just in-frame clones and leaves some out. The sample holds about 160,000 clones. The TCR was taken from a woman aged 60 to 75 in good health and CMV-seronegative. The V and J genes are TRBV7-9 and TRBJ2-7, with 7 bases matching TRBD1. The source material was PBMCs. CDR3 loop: CASSLGQGHYEQYF. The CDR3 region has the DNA TGTGCCAGCAGCTTAGGACAGGGTCATTACGAGCAGTACTTC.